This T cell receptor (beta chain) was sequenced in a study of blood T cell repertoires in COVID-19. The wider study: The cDNA or gDNA used as material had been derived from T cells, B-cell-depleted T cells, or PBMCs.

TCRdb's table, derived via immunoSEQ multiplex PCR, lists solely in-frame clones and lacks some. Of around 200,000 clones listed, roughly 88% are singletons. Germline V lookup: CDR1 SNHLY, CDR2 FYNNEI. The ends were cut back, 5 bases at V and 4 bases at J, with 8 bases in the middle. The CDR3 loop spans 12 amino acids. Clinical history as reported by participants underpinned cohort assignment. The rearrangement links TRBV2 to TRBJ2-5; D remains ambiguous. The sequence came from a man aged 40-49 years with acute COVID-19. Material for sequencing was PBMCs or T cells enriched from blood (not recorded which). CDR3 region: CASSNSLETQYF. The CDR3 DNA is TGTGCCAGCAGTAATAGCCTAGAGACCCAGTACTTC.